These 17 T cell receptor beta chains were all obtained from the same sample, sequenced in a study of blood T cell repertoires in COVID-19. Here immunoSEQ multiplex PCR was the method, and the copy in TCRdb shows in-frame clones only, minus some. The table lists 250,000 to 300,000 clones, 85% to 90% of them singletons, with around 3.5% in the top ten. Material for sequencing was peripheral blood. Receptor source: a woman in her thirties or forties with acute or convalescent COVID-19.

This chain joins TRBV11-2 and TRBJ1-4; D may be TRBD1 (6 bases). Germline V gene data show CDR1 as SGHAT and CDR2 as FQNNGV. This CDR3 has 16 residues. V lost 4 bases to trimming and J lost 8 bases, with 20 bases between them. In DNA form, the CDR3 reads TGTGCCAGCAGCTCCAGGGGCTTCCCGGGTGGCGAAAAACTGTTTTTT. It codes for CASSSRGFPGGEKLFF.

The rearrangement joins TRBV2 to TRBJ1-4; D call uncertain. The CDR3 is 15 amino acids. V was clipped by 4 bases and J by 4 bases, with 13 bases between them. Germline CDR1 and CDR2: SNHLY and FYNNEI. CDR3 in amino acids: CASSGERQINEKLFF. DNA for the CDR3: TGTGCCAGCAGTGGAGAGAGGCAGATTAATGAAAAACTGTTTTTT. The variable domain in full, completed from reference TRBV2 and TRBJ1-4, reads EPEVTQTPSHQVTQMGQEVILRCVPISNHLYFYWYRQILGQKVEFLVSFYNNEISEKSEIFDDQFSVERPDGSNFTLKIRSTKLEDSAMYFCASSGERQINEKLFFGSGTQLSVL.

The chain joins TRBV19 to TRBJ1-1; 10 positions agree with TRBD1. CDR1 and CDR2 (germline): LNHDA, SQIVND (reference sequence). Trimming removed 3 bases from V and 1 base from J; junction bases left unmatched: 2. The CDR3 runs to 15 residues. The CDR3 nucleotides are TGTGCCAGTAGTATCGACAGGGGGCGGAACACTGAAGCTTTCTTT. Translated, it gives CASSIDRGRNTEAFF.

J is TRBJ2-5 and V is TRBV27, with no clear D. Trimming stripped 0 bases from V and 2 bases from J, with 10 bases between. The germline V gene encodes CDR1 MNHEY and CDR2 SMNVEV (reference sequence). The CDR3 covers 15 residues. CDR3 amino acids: CASSLSRATQETQYF. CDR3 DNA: TGTGCCAGCAGTTTATCGAGAGCGACTCAAGAGACCCAGTACTTC.

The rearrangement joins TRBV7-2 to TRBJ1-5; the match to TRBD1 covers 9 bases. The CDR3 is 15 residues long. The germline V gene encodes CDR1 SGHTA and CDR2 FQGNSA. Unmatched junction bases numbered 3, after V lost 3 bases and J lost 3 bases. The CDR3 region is CASSFYRGPNQPQHF. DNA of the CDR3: TGTGCCAGCAGCTTTTACAGGGGGCCCAATCAGCCCCAGCATTTT.

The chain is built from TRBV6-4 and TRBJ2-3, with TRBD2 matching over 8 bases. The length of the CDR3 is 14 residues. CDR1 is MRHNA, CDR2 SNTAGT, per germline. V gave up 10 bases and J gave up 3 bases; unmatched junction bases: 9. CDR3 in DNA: TGTGCCACTGGAACGGGCGGGGGGACAGATACGCAGTATTTT. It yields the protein CATGTGGGTDTQYF.

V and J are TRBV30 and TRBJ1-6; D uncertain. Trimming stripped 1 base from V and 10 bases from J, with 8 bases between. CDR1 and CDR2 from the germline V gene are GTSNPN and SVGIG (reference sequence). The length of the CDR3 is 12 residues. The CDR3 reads CAWSGNRSPLHF. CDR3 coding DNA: TGTGCCTGGAGTGGAAACCGGTCACCCCTCCACTTT.

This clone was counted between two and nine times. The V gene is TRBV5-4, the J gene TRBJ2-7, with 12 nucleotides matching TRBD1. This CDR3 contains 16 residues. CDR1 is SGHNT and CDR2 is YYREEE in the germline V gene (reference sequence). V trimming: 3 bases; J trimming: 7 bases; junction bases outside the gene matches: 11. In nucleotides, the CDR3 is TGTGCCAGCAGCTCAATGCGGGGACAGGGGGCTAGGGAGCAGTACGTC. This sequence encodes CASSSMRGQGAREQYV.

In nucleotides, the CDR3 is TGTGCCAGCAGCTTCATCAGGGACAGGTTTGCTGGGGCCAACGTCCTGACTTTC. Protein: CASSFIRDRFAGANVLTF. The genes are TRBV13 and TRBJ2-6; 8 positions agree with TRBD1. This CDR3 region has 18 residues. The junction had 9 bases not matched to a gene; V was cut back by 3 bases and J by 2 bases. Germline V gives CDR1 PRHDT, CDR2 FYEKMQ (reference sequence).

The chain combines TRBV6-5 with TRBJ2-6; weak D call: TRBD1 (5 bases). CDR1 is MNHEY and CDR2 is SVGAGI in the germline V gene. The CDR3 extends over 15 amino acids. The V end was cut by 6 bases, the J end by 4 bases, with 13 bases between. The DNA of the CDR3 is TGTGCCAGCAGCGTAGACAGCTCGGGGGCCAACGTCCTGACTTTC. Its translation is CASSVDSSGANVLTF.

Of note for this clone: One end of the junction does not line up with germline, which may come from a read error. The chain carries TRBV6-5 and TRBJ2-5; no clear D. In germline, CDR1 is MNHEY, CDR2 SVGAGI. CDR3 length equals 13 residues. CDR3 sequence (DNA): TGTGCCAGCAGTTACTCGGAACAAGAGACTCAGTACTTC. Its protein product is CASSYSEQETQYF.

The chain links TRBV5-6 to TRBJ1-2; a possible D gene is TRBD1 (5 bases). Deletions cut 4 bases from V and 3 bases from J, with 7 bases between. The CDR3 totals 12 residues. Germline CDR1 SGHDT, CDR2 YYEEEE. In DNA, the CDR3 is TGTGCCAGCAGCAGGGGTGACTATGGCTACACCTTC. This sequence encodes CASSRGDYGYTF.

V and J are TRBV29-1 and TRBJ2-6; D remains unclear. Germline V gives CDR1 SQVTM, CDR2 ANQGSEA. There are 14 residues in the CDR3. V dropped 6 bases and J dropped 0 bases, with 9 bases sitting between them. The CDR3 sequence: CSVHQDSGANVLTF. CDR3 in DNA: TGCAGCGTCCATCAGGACTCTGGGGCCAACGTCCTGACTTTC. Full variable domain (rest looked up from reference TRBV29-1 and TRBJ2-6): SAVISQKPSRDICQRGTSLTIQCQVDSQVTMMFWYRQQPGQSLTLIATANQGSEATYESGFVIDKFPISRPNLTFSTLTVSNMSPEDSSIYLCSVHQDSGANVLTFGAGSRLTVL.

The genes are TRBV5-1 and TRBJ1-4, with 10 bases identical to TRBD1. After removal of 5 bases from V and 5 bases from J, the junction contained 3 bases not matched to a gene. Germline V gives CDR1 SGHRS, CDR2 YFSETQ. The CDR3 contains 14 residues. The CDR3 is CASSSGQGNEKLFF. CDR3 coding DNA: TGCGCCAGCAGTTCGGGACAGGGGAATGAAAAACTGTTTTTT.

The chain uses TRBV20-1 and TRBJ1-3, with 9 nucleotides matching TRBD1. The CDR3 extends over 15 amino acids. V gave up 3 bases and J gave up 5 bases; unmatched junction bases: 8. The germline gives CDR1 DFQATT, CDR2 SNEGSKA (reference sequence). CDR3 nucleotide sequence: TGCAGTGCTAGTAGACCGGGACAGGGTAGAAACACCATATATTTT. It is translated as CSASRPGQGRNTIYF.

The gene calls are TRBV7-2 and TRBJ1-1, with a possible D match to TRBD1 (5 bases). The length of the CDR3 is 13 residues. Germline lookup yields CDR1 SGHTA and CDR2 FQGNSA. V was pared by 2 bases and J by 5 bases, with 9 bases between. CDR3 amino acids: CASSLRGGTEAFF. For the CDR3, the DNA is TGTGCCAGCAGCTTACGGGGGGGGACTGAAGCTTTCTTT. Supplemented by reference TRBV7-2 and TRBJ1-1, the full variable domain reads GAGVSQSPSNKVTEKGKDVELRCDPISGHTALYWYRQSLGQGLEFLIYFQGNSAPDKSGLPSDRFSAERTGGSVSTLTIQRTQQEDSAVYLCASSLRGGTEAFFGQGTRLTVV.

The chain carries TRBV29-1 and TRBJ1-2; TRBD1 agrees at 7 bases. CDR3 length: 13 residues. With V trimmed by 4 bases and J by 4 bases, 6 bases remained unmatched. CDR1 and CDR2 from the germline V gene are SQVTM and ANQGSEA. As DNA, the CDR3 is TGCAGCGTTGTACCCGGGGACAGCTATGGCTACACCTTC. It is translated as CSVVPGDSYGYTF.